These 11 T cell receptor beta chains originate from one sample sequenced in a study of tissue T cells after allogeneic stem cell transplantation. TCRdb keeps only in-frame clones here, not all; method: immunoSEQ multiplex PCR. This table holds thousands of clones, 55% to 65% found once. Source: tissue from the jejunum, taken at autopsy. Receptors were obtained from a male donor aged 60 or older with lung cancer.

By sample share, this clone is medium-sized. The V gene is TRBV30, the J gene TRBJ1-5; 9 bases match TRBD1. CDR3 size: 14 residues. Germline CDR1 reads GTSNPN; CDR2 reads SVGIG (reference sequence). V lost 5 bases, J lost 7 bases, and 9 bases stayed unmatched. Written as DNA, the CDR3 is TGTGCCTGGGGGGGAACAGGGGGCGGACAGCCCCAGCATTTT. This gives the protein CAWGGTGGGQPQHF.

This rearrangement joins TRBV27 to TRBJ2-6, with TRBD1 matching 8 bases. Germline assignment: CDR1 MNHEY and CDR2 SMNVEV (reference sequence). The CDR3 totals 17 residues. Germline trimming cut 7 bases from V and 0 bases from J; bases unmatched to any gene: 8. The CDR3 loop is CASKTTGAGSGANVLTF. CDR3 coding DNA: TGTGCCAGCAAAACGACAGGGGCAGGCTCTGGGGCCAACGTCCTGACTTTC.

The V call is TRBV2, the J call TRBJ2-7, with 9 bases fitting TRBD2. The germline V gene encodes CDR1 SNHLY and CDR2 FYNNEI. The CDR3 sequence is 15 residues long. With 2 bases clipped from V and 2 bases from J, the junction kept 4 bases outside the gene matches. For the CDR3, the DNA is TGTGCCAGCAGTGAATTGATAGCGGGAGCCTACGAGCAGTACTTC. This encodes CASSELIAGAYEQYF. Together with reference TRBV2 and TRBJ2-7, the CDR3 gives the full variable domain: EPEVTQTPSHQVTQMGQEVILRCVPISNHLYFYWYRQILGQKVEFLVSFYNNEISEKSEIFDDQFSVERPDGSNFTLKIRSTKLEDSAMYFCASSELIAGAYEQYFGPGTRLTVT.

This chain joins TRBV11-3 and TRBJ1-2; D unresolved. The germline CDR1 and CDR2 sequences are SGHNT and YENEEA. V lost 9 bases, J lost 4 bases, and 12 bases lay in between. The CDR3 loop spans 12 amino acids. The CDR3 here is CASAVWCYGYTF. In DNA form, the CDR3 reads TGTGCCAGTGCCGTCTGGTGCTATGGCTACACCTTC.

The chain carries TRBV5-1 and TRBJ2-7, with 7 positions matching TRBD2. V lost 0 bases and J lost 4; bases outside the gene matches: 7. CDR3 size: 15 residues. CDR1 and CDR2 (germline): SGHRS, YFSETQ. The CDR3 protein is CASSLVIAGGYEQYF. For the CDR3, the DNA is TGCGCCAGCAGCTTGGTGATAGCGGGCGGGTACGAGCAGTACTTC.

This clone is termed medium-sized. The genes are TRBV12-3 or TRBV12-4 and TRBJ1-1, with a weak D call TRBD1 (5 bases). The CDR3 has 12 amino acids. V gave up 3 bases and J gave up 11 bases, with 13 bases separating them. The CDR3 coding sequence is TGTGCCAGCAGTTTTCCCGGGACTCGGGCTTTCTTT. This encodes CASSFPGTRAFF.

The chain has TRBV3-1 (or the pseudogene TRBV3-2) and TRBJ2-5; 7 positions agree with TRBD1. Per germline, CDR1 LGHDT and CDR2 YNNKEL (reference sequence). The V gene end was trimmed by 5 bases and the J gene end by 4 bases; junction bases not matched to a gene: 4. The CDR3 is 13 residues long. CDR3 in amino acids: CASSGQARETQYF. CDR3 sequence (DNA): TGTGCCAGCAGCGGACAGGCCCGAGAGACCCAGTACTTC.

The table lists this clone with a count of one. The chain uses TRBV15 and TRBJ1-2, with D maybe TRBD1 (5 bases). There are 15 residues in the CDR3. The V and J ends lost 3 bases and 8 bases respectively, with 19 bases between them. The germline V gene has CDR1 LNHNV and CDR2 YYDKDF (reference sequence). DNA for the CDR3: TGTGCCACCAGCAGGGGGCAGGCGTACGGTTACGGCTACACCTTC. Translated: CATSRGQAYGYGYTF.

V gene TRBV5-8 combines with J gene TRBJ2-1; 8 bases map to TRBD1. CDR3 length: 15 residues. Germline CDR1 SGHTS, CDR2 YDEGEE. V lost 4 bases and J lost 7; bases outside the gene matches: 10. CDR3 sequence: CASSPTRTGTNEQFF. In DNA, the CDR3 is TGTGCCAGCAGCCCTACAAGGACAGGGACGAATGAGCAGTTCTTC. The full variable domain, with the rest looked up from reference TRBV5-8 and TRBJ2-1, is EAGVTQSPTHLIKTRGQQATLRCSPISGHTSVYWYQQALGLGLQFLLWYDEGEERNRGNFPPRFSGRQFPNYSSELNVNALELEDSALYLCASSPTRTGTNEQFFGPGTRLTVL.

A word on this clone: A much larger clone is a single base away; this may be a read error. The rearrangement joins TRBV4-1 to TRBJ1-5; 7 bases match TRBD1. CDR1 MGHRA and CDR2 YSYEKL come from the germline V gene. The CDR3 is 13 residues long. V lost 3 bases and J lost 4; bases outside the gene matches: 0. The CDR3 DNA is TGCGCCAGCAGCCAGACAGGGAATCAGCCCCAGCATTTT. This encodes CASSQTGNQPQHF.

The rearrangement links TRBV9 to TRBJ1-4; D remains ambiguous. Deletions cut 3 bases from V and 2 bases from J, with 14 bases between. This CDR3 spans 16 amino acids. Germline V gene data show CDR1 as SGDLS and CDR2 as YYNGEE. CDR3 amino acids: CASSAKAQSTNEKLFF. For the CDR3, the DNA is TGTGCCAGCAGCGCCAAGGCCCAGTCCACTAATGAAAAACTGTTTTTT.